The 2 T cell receptor beta chains presented below share a single source sample, sequenced in a study of T cells after yellow fever vaccination. TCRdb reanalysed the 5' RACE reads using MiXCR and keeps one entry per CDR3 protein. The data show 510,000 or so distinct CDR3 sequences, about 19% seen once. The sequenced sample was PBMCs, obtained 15 days after the yellow fever booster vaccination. These receptors all stem from a man aged 30 to 39 who received the YFV17D yellow fever vaccine.

This clonotype was counted only a few times. The chain couples TRBV12-3 or TRBV12-4 to TRBJ2-1; D may be TRBD2 (5 bases). This CDR3 is 13 amino acids long. The V gene lost 6 bases and the J gene lost 6 bases, with 12 bases spanning the gap. This CDR3 reads CASSLRTLNEQFF. The CDR3 DNA reads as TGTGCCAGCAGCCTCCGGACTCTCAATGAGCAGTTCTTC.

The rearrangement links TRBV6-5 to TRBJ2-3; D call uncertain. The CDR3 is made up of 11 amino acids. CDR1 is MNHEY and CDR2 is SVGAGI in the germline V gene. Trimming left V 9 bases short and J 4 bases short, with 8 bases between. CDR3 region: CASHVADTQYF. The CDR3 DNA reads TGTGCCAGTCATGTGGCAGATACGCAGTATTTT.